Below are 10 T cell receptor beta chains sequenced from a single sample in a study of T cell clonality in common variable immunodeficiency. This table comes from immunoSEQ multiplex PCR, and its TCRdb copy is limited to in-frame clones, with some not included. The sample yields 50,000 to 55,000 clones, without any singletons. The sample was peripheral blood mononuclear cells. These receptor sequences come from a person between 18 and 75 years old in good health.

This clone was detected ten times or more. The read is 3 residues too short to cover the CDR3 end, so that end is filled in from the germline J gene. This chain uses TRBV7-8 with TRBJ2-7; D may be TRBD1 (5 bases). CDR3 length: 15 residues. Trimming removed 4 bases from V and 2 bases from J, with 15 bases in between. Germline V gene data show CDR1 as SGHVS and CDR2 as FQNEAQ. CDR3 amino acids: CASSSPLQGTYEQYF. The DNA read from the CDR3 is TGTGCCAGCAGCTCCCCCTTGCAGGGAACCTACGAG.

This clone was counted many times. CDR3 loop: CASSLFRGATEAFF. The part of the CDR3 DNA that was read is TGTGCCAGCAGCTTATTCAGGGGCGCAACTGAA. This chain joins TRBV7-2 and TRBJ1-1, with D possibly TRBD1 on 6 matching bases. The read is 3 residues too short to cover the CDR3 end, so that end is filled in from the germline J gene. This CDR3 has 14 residues. Trimming removed 2 bases at V and 5 bases at J, with 12 bases between. The germline CDR1 and CDR2 sequences are SGHTA and FQGNSA.

This clone was seen many times. The CDR3 bases that were read are TGTGCCAGTAGTACGCGACAGCCTTCCAATCAGCCC. Encoded protein: CASSTRQPSNQP. The entire CDR3 reads CASSTRQPSNQPQHF. The genes are TRBV19 and TRBJ1-5, with a tentative D call TRBD1 (5 bases). The read ends 3 residues before the CDR3 terminus; that terminus is restored from the germline J gene. The V end lost 4 bases, the J end lost 3 bases, and 13 bases lay between the germline ends. There are 15 residues in the CDR3. Germline V gives CDR1 LNHDA, CDR2 SQIVND (reference sequence).

This clone occurred many times. Sequencing ends 3 residues short of the CDR3 end; the germline J gene provides the rest. The V and J genes are TRBV5-1 and TRBJ2-2; 10 positions match TRBD1. J was trimmed by 1 base and V by 7 bases; bases with no gene match: 1. The CDR3 runs 14 residues. Germline CDR1 SGHRS, CDR2 YFSETQ. CDR3 DNA, as far as it was read: TGCGCCAGCGGGACAGGGGAGAACACCGGGGAG. Translation gives CASGTGENTGE. The full CDR3 reads CASGTGENTGELFF.

This clone was found many times. The missing CDR3 end, 3 residues past where the read stops, is filled in from the germline J gene. Different DNA sequences within this sample yield the same CDR3. The chain couples TRBV19 to TRBJ1-3, with D unclear. Per germline, CDR1 LNHDA and CDR2 SQIVND (reference sequence). Trimming shortened V by 6 bases and J by 3 bases, and 15 bases separated the two germline ends. The CDR3 is made up of 15 amino acids. CDR3 bases read: TGTGCCAGTAGATCGCCGGGGTTCGATGGAAACACC. This sequence encodes CASRSPGFDGNT. The full CDR3 protein reads CASRSPGFDGNTIYF.

This clone has at least ten counts. The sequence runs out 3 residues before the end of the CDR3; the remainder is reconstructed from the germline J gene. The V and J genes are TRBV10-3 and TRBJ1-4, with D hard to call. The germline V gene encodes CDR1 ENHRY and CDR2 SYGVKD. This CDR3 has 14 residues. Trimming shortened V by 4 bases and J by 0 bases, and 6 bases separated the two germline ends. The CDR3 DNA, read in part, is TGTGCCATCAGTGCCAGAGCAACTAATGAAAAA. Encoded protein: CAISARATNEK. In full, the CDR3 is CAISARATNEKLFF.

This clone was seen ten or more times. The read ends 3 residues before the CDR3 terminus; that terminus is restored from the germline J gene. The rearrangement joins TRBV5-1 to TRBJ1-2, with D tentatively TRBD1 (5 bases). The V and J ends lost 7 bases and 6 bases respectively, with 13 bases between them. Per the germline V gene, CDR1 is SGHRS and CDR2 is YFSETQ. The CDR3 runs 12 residues. CDR3 region: CASGRAGDGYTF. The covered CDR3 bases are TGCGCCAGCGGACGAGCGGGGGATGGC. The full variable domain, completed using reference TRBV5-1 and TRBJ1-2, is KAGVTQTPRYLIKTRGQQVTLSCSPISGHRSVSWYQQTPGQGLQFLFEYFSETQRNKGNFPGRFSGRQFSNSRSEMNVSTLELGDSALYLCASGRAGDGYTFGSGTRLTVV.

In this sample, this clone turned up many times. The DNA ends 3 residues before the CDR3 does, and the rest of the CDR3 is filled in from the germline J gene. J is TRBJ1-1 and V is TRBV19; no firm D call. The CDR3 loop spans 12 amino acids. Germline CDR1 LNHDA, CDR2 SQIVND (reference sequence). Trimming cost V 0 bases and J 7 bases, with 6 bases left between them. The CDR3 loop is CASSIDHSEAFF. CDR3 DNA (partial): TGTGCCAGTAGTATAGATCATAGTGAA.

In this sample, this clone turned up many times. Read data end 3 residues before the CDR3 end; the end is taken from the germline J gene. The chain recombines TRBV5-8 with TRBJ2-7; a weak D match, TRBD1 (6 bases). Germline lookup yields CDR1 SGHTS and CDR2 YDEGEE. V was cut by 4 bases and J by 2 bases, with 13 bases left in between. The CDR3 runs to 14 residues. The DNA read from the CDR3 is TGTGCCAGCAGCGCGTACAGGGTAACCTACGAG. This translates into CASSAYRVTYE. The whole CDR3 sequence reads CASSAYRVTYEQYF.

The table lists this clone with many counts. From the germline J gene comes the end of the CDR3, since the read stops 3 residues before it. The chain joins TRBV6-2 or TRBV6-3 to TRBJ2-7, with D possibly TRBD2 on 5 matching bases. CDR1 is MNHEY and CDR2 is SVGEGT in the germline V gene. V was shortened by 0 bases and J by 6 bases, with 9 bases between the two germline ends. This CDR3 has 13 amino acids. CDR3 bases read: TGTGCCAGCAGTTACTCGCGGGTAAGCGAG. This sequence encodes CASSYSRVSE. The CDR3, in full, reads CASSYSRVSEQYF.